This T cell receptor (beta chain) is drawn from a study of Ad26.COV2.S vaccination and SARS-CoV-2 variants (dated by TCRdb to about 2021). Background on the whole study: Vaccine-arm donors were drawn from COV1001, a multicentre, randomized, double-blind, placebo-controlled phase I-IIa trial of Ad26.COV2.S in healthy adults. Ad26.COV2.S was administered intramuscularly at a dose of 5x10^10 or 1x10^11 viral particles, either as one shot or as two shots given 56 days apart. TCRbeta repertoire sequencing was used to assess the specificity and breadth of SARS-CoV-2-reactive T cell receptors after Ad26.COV2.S vaccination. A total of 32 samples were included in the TCR-sequenced set, comprising around 19 Ad26.COV2.S vaccine recipients, 5 placebo recipients and 8 SARS-CoV-2 convalescent individuals. Trial participants were randomized into five groups of five, in which low-dose or high-dose Ad26.COV2.S was given once or twice, or placebo was given on both occasions. Investigators remained blinded to trial group allocation during experiments and outcome assessment.

The immunoSEQ Assay was used to sequence TCRbeta CDR3 regions. After extraction, genomic DNA underwent amplification by bias-controlled multiplex PCR, followed by high-throughput sequencing. The paper's processing steps were these. Collapsing and filtering of sequences were performed to quantify the absolute abundance of each unique TCRbeta CDR3 region. Usable DNA was measured by amplifying reference genes present in all nucleated cells, and TCRbeta template counts were normalized to that usable DNA to estimate T cell fraction. Repertoire TCRs were annotated as SARS-CoV-2-specific by exact matching of V gene, CDR3 amino acid sequence and J gene to a known reactive TCR set. The reference SARS-CoV-2 TCR set came from MIRA and was filtered for enrichment in COVID-19-positive ImmuneCODE repertoires, removing public or cross-reactive TCRs. Drawing on the MIRA antigens, annotated TCRs were analysed further at the level of specific ORF or position within ORF. Depth was the summed frequency of annotated unique rearrangements, while breadth was defined as annotated unique rearrangements over total unique productive rearrangements. Two-sided Wilcoxon rank-sum tests were applied when comparing TCR breadth between groups. In TCRdb, the immuneACCESS table is reduced to in-frame sequences with V and J assigned. These tables do not hold every clone; where another copy was compared, an unresolved V gene accounts for under half, and the others remain unexplained. That table is the source of V, J and clone size, and D and trimming were worked out from the DNA. For this sample the table gives about 330,000 clones, of which approximately 87% were detected only once. The top ten constitute roughly 6% of the sample.

The label giving this sample's treatment or condition can be read as: some 20 received Ad26.COV2.S at low or high dose, single or two shots; several received placebo; per-sample allocation not given. Repertoires of vaccine and placebo recipients were sequenced from samples collected on day 63 after the first injection. In Cohort 1b, fewer than 30 adults aged 18-55 years were enrolled at a single site in Boston, USA, between 29 July and 7 August 2020. Ad26.COV2.S was a replication-incompetent adenovirus type 26 vector that expressed a prefusion-stabilized SARS-CoV-2 spike protein derived from the original Wuhan strain. On this clone: The antigen it recognizes is unknown. There are no base qualities to consult, and no much larger clone falls within one base.

Reading from cysteine to phenylalanine, the CDR3 counts 11 amino acids. Only the CDR3 portion is preserved as DNA: 33 bases, with reading frame beginning at the first base. From a lookup of the germline V gene (reference sequence), CDR1 and CDR2 are MNHEY and SMNVEV. A distance of 6 bases separates the germline ends of V and J, which lose 4 bases and 6 bases respectively. Broader findings and caveats from the paper: Comparing responses between vaccine doses or regimens was not something the study was powered to do. Ad26.COV2.S recipients had higher spike-specific TCR breadth than placebo recipients (P = 0.0014). Comparable non-spike TCR breadth was observed between vaccine and placebo recipients, consistent with only spike being contained in the vaccine. After vaccination, substantial breadth of spike-specific CD8+ and CD4+ T cell responses was reported. It was noted by the authors that total T cell responses may have been underestimated by the TCR breadth and depth analyses.

The source material was peripheral blood, sampled in a trial of Ad26.COV2.S vaccine versus placebo. The TCR comes from a person aged 18-60 years who received the Ad26.COV2.S COVID-19 vaccine or a placebo. The sequence is built from TRBV27 and TRBJ1-1; no confident D gene assignment can be made. The CDR3 protein is CASSSWSEAFF. The nucleotide sequence is given as TGTGCCAGCAGTTCTTGGTCTGAAGCTTTCTTT.